This T cell receptor beta chain appears in the sequencing data of a study of cytomegalovirus exposure and HLA in healthy donors. The overall study: Drawn from HLA-typed donors, about 82 million unique TCRs were held in an early data release.

The PCR contained 60 Vbeta and 13 Jbeta primers. TCRdb's copy holds only in-frame clones and misses some; the assay was immunoSEQ multiplex PCR. The sample carries about 110,000 clones, approximately 80% recorded once. CDR1 SEHNR and CDR2 FQNEAQ come from the germline V gene (reference sequence). The CDR3 has 14 amino acids. V lost 4 bases and J lost 1, with 10 bases in between. The chain combines TRBV7-9 with TRBJ1-1, with D possibly being TRBD1 (5 bases). Sequenced input: PBMCs. This TCR derives from a man between 60 and 75 years old in good health and CMV-seronegative. The CDR3 reads CASSSRDWNTEAFF. DNA of the CDR3: TGTGCCAGCAGCTCCAGGGACTGGAACACTGAAGCTTTCTTT.